This TCR beta chain came from a study of T cell repertoires in cytomegalovirus infection. Study overall: A matching HLA type, together with CMV infection, was signaled by public TCR beta signatures.

Turning to this clonotype: The antigen remains unidentified.

TCRdb ran MiXCR on the reads and lists one entry per CDR3 protein. Among fewer than 550,000 distinct CDR3 sequences listed, around 10% were seen once. CDR3 length equals 13 residues. Germline values: CDR1 LGHNA, CDR2 YNFKEQ. The V end lost 0 bases, the J end lost 8 bases, and 10 bases lay between the germline ends. Overall study findings and caveats: Based on cumulative public TCR beta family frequency, carriers of CMV plus the relevant HLA were identified.

Sequenced sample: PBMCs. The J gene is TRBJ1-2, the V gene TRBV4-2, with a possible D match to TRBD1 (6 bases). The source is a human donor in good health (CMV status not recorded). Some clones in this sample may be carry-over from other donors' samples. CDR3 sequence reads: CASSQERGDGYTF. The CDR3 DNA is TGTGCCAGCAGCCAAGAGAGGGGGGACGGCTACACCTTC.